This TCR beta chain was captured in a study of T-cell reconstitution after alpha-beta-depleted transplantation in children (TCRdb year 2016). Context from the whole study: Using TCR repertoire profiling, the study quantitatively followed how T-cell immune reconstitution unfolded in children after TCRalphabeta/CD19-depleted allogeneic hematopoietic cell transplantation.

Study-level results and caveats: Over subsequent months, a decline in hyperexpanded clone frequencies was noted, and after one year, T-cell counts and TCRbeta diversity were mostly ascribed to newly produced T cells. In some patients, the high TCRbeta diversity seen at day 60 was put down to recipient T cells and intrathymic progenitors that had survived conditioning. The apparently early recovery of alphabetaT-cell counts about two months after transplant reportedly depended on only several hundred rapidly expanded clones that came from non-depleted graft cells.

Interpreted using the paper, the treatment or condition label stands for: allogeneic hematopoietic cell transplantation with graft depleted of TCRalphabeta T cells and CD19 B cells. The children who served as transplant recipients had been given grafts of TCRalphabeta/CD19-depleted allogeneic hematopoietic cells. Germline trimming amounts to 6 bases on V and 8 bases on J, with 8 as the count of junction bases outside the gene matches. The CDR3 numbers 15 residues from cysteine through phenylalanine. Kept here is only the CDR3 DNA, which spans 45 bases and is read in frame from base 1. Library creation used PCR. TCRdb lists the instrument as Illumina HiSeq 2500. TCR libraries were prepared with molecular barcoding, using unique molecular identifiers to normalize TCRbeta repertoire quantification. Starting from the raw public reads, TCRdb applied fastp trimming at Q25, assembled clones with MiXCR and retained in-frame beta chains. For every CDR3 protein sequence, its rows merge into one entry that carries the most common genes and DNA. The sample data list 140,000 to 150,000 distinct CDR3 sequences, and around 9% of these were observed just once. Jointly, the top ten make up roughly 20% of the sample.

This clonotype has ten or more counts. Its antigen is still unknown. Per-base qualities were not stored, and no clone one base away is much larger. The sequencing here drew on PBMCs, mostly from graft donor cells, taken 180 days after TCRalphabeta/CD19-depleted stem cell transplant. Recombination joined TRBV12-3 or TRBV12-4 with TRBJ2-3, with 13 middle bases fitting TRBD2. This sequence was found in a female patient aged 2-9 years who had a stem cell transplant for congenital amegakaryocytic thrombocytopenia, so the T cells may come from the graft donor. The CDR3 reads as follows: CASRLGLAGRGTQYF. Here is the DNA: TGTGCCAGCAGATTGGGACTAGCGGGACGGGGTACGCAGTATTTT.